The 23 T cell receptor beta chains listed next were all sequenced from one sample in a study of blood T cells in healthy people across ages. A sample-barcoded 5' primer and a J-beta primer mix were used in a second PCR of about 7 to 11 cycles. TCRdb itself ran the 5' RACE reads through MiXCR, one entry per CDR3 protein. The sample yields about 730,000 distinct CDR3 sequences, about 42% seen once. The sequencing sample was made of blood. The receptor set was obtained from a woman aged 55 to 70 in good health.

CDR3 loop: CASSGGLAGETQYF. The CDR3 nucleotides are TGTGCCAGCAGTGGAGGACTAGCGGGAGAGACCCAGTACTTC. The chain carries TRBV27 and TRBJ2-7, with 11 bases identical to TRBD2. The J call may be in error: the DNA end matches TRBJ2-5 better. The germline V gene has CDR1 MNHEY and CDR2 SMNVEV (reference sequence). The CDR3 runs to 14 residues.

This clonotype was seen only a few times. The chain joins TRBV6-2 or TRBV6-3 to TRBJ2-3; D might be TRBD2 (6 bases). Germline assignment: CDR1 MNHEY and CDR2 SVGEGT. The CDR3 contains 13 residues. Between the trimmed V and J ends, which lost 4 bases and 6 bases, there was a span of 11 bases. Here the CDR3 DNA reads TGTGCCAGCAGTTCGGGGGAGATGGATACGCAGTATTTT. It yields the protein CASSSGEMDTQYF.

The chain couples TRBV6-5 to TRBJ2-4, with D maybe TRBD2 (6 bases). The J call is in doubt because the DNA end fits TRBJ2-7 better. The CDR3 sequence is 15 residues long. Germline values: CDR1 MNHEY, CDR2 SVGAGI. The CDR3 region is CASSFWAGKSLEQYF. The CDR3 nucleotides read TGTGCCAGCAGTTTCTGGGCGGGGAAGTCGCTCGAGCAGTACTTC.

This clonotype showed up just a few times. This may stem from a read error, because a much larger clone lies one nucleotide away. The chain has TRBV20-1 and TRBJ2-5; 7 nucleotides align to TRBD1. The CDR3 is made up of 12 amino acids. Germline-derived CDR1 and CDR2 are DFQATT and SNEGSKA (reference sequence). CDR3 in DNA: TGCAGTTACGACAGGGACGGAGAGATCCAGTACTTC. Protein: CSYDRDGEIQYF.

This clonotype was counted a few times. CDR3 bases: TGTGCCAGCAGGACTAGCGTACCCTACGAGCAGTACTTC. Translating gives CASRTSVPYEQYF. J is TRBJ2-7 and V is TRBV6-2 or TRBV6-3, with 8 bases identical to TRBD2. The CDR3 length is 13 residues. After removal of 6 bases from V and 2 bases from J, the junction contained 3 bases not matched to a gene. Germline V gene data show CDR1 as MNHEY and CDR2 as SVGEGT.

The chain joins TRBV14 to TRBJ2-7; D is perhaps TRBD1 (5 bases). CDR1 is SGHDN, CDR2 FVKESK, per germline. The V end was cut by 0 bases, the J end by 3 bases, with 9 bases between. The CDR3 contains 14 residues. In nucleotides, the CDR3 is TGTGCCAGCAGCCAAGATCGACAGAACTACGAGCAGTACTTC. This encodes CASSQDRQNYEQYF. The variable domain in full, with the rest retrieved from reference TRBV14 and TRBJ2-7, is EAGVTQFPSHSVIEKGQTVTLRCDPISGHDNLYWYRRVMGKEIKFLLHFVKESKQDESGMPNNRFLAERTGGTYSTLKVQPAELEDSGVYFCASSQDRQNYEQYFGPGTRLTVT.

In the case of this clonotype: This may arise from a read error, as a much more abundant clone is one base away. J is TRBJ2-3 and V is TRBV4-2, with no clear D. V lost 0 bases and J lost 1, with 11 bases in between. The CDR3 covers 16 residues. In germline, CDR1 is LGHNA, CDR2 YNFKEQ. CDR3 nucleotides: TGTGCCAGCAGCCAAGATGACCAGCCCGGCACAGATACGCAGTATTTT. It translates to CASSQDDQPGTDTQYF.

In its sample, this clonotype was seen a few times. This chain joins TRBV20-1 and TRBJ2-3; 11 nucleotides match TRBD2. This CDR3 is 17 amino acids long. V was pared by 0 bases and J by 2 bases, with 7 bases of the junction left unmatched. Germline V CDR1 and CDR2: DFQATT, SNEGSKA (reference sequence). CDR3 protein: CSARDPTSGTPTDTQYF. As DNA, the CDR3 is TGCAGTGCTAGAGATCCGACTAGCGGGACTCCCACAGATACGCAGTATTTT.

The CDR3 protein is CASRRRGTGHGYTF. CDR3 sequence (DNA): TGTGCCAGCAGACGAAGAGGGACAGGGCATGGCTACACCTTC. This chain uses TRBV28 with TRBJ1-2, with 9 bases that match TRBD1. The CDR3 contains 14 residues. Losses at the gene ends were 6 bases for V and 6 bases for J; bases not matched to a gene: 8. CDR1 is MDHEN and CDR2 is SYDVKM in the germline V gene.

This clonotype was counted ten times or more. V and J are TRBV4-1 and TRBJ2-3, with D maybe TRBD2 (6 bases). CDR1 MGHRA and CDR2 YSYEKL come from the germline V gene. Trimming stripped 0 bases from V and 4 bases from J, with 14 bases between. There are 16 residues in the CDR3. In nucleotides, the CDR3 is TGCGCCAGCAGCCAAGATGAGGCCTGGGACTCAGATACGCAGTATTTT. Translation gives CASSQDEAWDSDTQYF.

CDR3 sequence reads: CSARGWGQVNTEAFF. In DNA form, the CDR3 reads TGCAGTGCTAGAGGATGGGGGCAGGTGAACACTGAAGCTTTCTTT. V and J are TRBV20-1 and TRBJ1-1, with a weak D call TRBD1 (6 bases). Germline loops: CDR1 DFQATT, CDR2 SNEGSKA (reference sequence). The CDR3 has 15 residues. Trimming took 1 base from V and 0 from J, leaving 12 bases between them.

This clonotype was seen just once. J is TRBJ2-1 and V is TRBV7-2, with D perhaps given as TRBD1 or TRBD2 (5 bases each). V lost 0 bases to trimming and J lost 2 bases, with 8 bases between them. This CDR3 spans 15 amino acids. Germline V gene lookup returns CDR1 SGHTA and CDR2 FQGNSA. The CDR3 nucleotides read TGTGCCAGCAGCTTAGCCGGGACCCCCTACAATGAGCAGTTCTTC. Translating it yields CASSLAGTPYNEQFF.

The rearrangement links TRBV7-2 to TRBJ1-1, with 7 bases fitting TRBD1. CDR3 length equals 14 residues. CDR1 and CDR2 from the germline V gene are SGHTA and FQGNSA. Trimming at V came to 8 bases and at J to 4 bases, leaving 10 bases not matched to a gene. Written as DNA, the CDR3 is TGTGCCAGCGGCCAGGGGGACGGGGGCACTGAAGCTTTCTTT. Translating it yields CASGQGDGGTEAFF.

J is TRBJ2-5 and V is TRBV6-2 or TRBV6-3; a possible D gene is TRBD1 (6 bases). The V gene's germline CDR1 is MNHEY and CDR2 SVGEGT. The length of the CDR3 is 15 residues. V was clipped by 4 bases and J by 3 bases, with 15 bases between them. The chain's CDR3 is CASSFSSAGEETQYF. CDR3 in DNA: TGTGCCAGCAGTTTCTCGTCGGCAGGGGAAGAGACCCAGTACTTC.

CDR3 DNA sequence: TGTGCCAGCAGCGGGACAGGGGGCTTGGATAGGGACACCGGGGAGCTGTTTTTT. Amino acids: CASSGTGGLDRDTGELFF. J is TRBJ2-2 and V is TRBV4-2; 12 bases align to TRBD1. Germline lookup yields CDR1 LGHNA and CDR2 YNFKEQ. The CDR3 covers 18 residues. Trimming removed 5 bases from V and 3 bases from J; junction bases left unmatched: 10.

This clonotype showed up just a few times. The chain is built from TRBV5-1 and TRBJ1-1, with TRBD1 as a possible D gene (5 bases). Looked up from germline, CDR1 is SGHRS and CDR2 is YFSETQ. Trimming left V 4 bases short and J 0 bases short, with 19 bases between. This CDR3 contains 17 residues. The CDR3 reads CASSTGRAKSMNTEAFF. The CDR3, as DNA: TGCGCCAGCAGCACTGGCAGGGCCAAATCAATGAACACTGAAGCTTTCTTT.

This clonotype was found once. This chain uses TRBV27 with TRBJ2-3, with D perhaps TRBD1 (5 bases). V shed 5 bases and J shed 6 bases, with 15 bases lying between them. Looked up from germline, CDR1 is MNHEY and CDR2 is SMNVEV (reference sequence). This CDR3 has 14 amino acids. The CDR3: CASSGNLHRDTQYF. Here the CDR3 DNA reads TGTGCCAGCAGTGGAAACCTTCACAGGGATACGCAGTATTTT.

The CDR3 sequence: CASNTGAYSNQPQHF. For the CDR3, the DNA is TGTGCCAGCAATACAGGGGCTTATAGCAATCAGCCCCAGCATTTT. V and J are TRBV21-1 and TRBJ1-5; the table's D call TRBD1 went unverified against the DNA. TRBV21-1 is noted as a pseudogene. The length of the CDR3 is 15 residues.

The chain couples TRBV23-1 to TRBJ2-5; D not certain. TRBV23-1 is an open reading frame whose function is uncertain. The CDR3 runs to 14 residues. Trimming removed 2 bases from V and 2 bases from J, with 9 bases in between. The chain's CDR3 is CASSQESEQETQYF. The CDR3 DNA reads as TGCGCCAGCAGTCAAGAGTCGGAACAAGAGACCCAGTACTTC.

Worth noting for this clonotype: The germline gene is not matched at one end of the junction; a read error may be the cause. The chain is built from TRBV20-1 and TRBJ1-2, with TRBD1 matching over 8 bases. The CDR3 is made up of 14 amino acids. The germline CDR1 and CDR2 sequences are DFQATT and SNEGSKA (reference sequence). The CDR3 protein is CSAGARGPWGGHTF. The CDR3 coding sequence is TGCAGTGCCGGGGCCAGGGGGCCTTGGGGTGGCCACACCTTC.

In this sample, this clonotype turned up a few times. The chain combines TRBV6-2 or TRBV6-3 with TRBJ2-3; 10 bases align to TRBD2. The germline gives CDR1 MNHEY, CDR2 SVGEGT. CDR3 length equals 17 residues. V trimming: 7 bases; J trimming: 0 bases; junction bases outside the gene matches: 10. CDR3 in amino acids: CASIQREGLRSTDTQYF. In DNA, the CDR3 is TGTGCCAGCATCCAGCGGGAGGGCCTGAGGAGCACAGATACGCAGTATTTT.

This clonotype occurred a few times. V is TRBV20-1 and J is TRBJ2-3, with 10 bases that match TRBD1. The trim removed 3 bases at V and 3 bases at J, leaving 3 bases unmatched. The CDR3 sequence is 14 residues long. Germline V gives CDR1 DFQATT, CDR2 SNEGSKA (reference sequence). The CDR3 sequence is CSARGTGDTDTQYF. The DNA of the CDR3 is TGCAGTGCTAGGGGGACAGGGGATACAGATACGCAGTATTTT.

This chain joins TRBV20-1 and TRBJ2-7; D assignment may be TRBD1 or TRBD2 (5 bases each). V gave up 5 bases and J gave up 7 bases, with 15 bases separating them. This CDR3 spans 12 amino acids. Germline-derived CDR1 and CDR2 are DFQATT and SNEGSKA (reference sequence). This CDR3 reads CSARDRWDEQYF. The CDR3 DNA is TGCAGTGCTCGGGACCGCTGGGATGAGCAGTACTTC.